A single T cell receptor (beta chain) is shown here with its context. Its antigen remains undetermined. Base-call qualities are not available, and no considerably larger clone is one nucleotide away. Distinct nucleotide sequences in the sample also encode this CDR3. The source of the sample is a study of shared clonotypes between healthy human individuals (dated by TCRdb to the early 2020s). Looking at the study overall: The cohort comprised two women and a few men aged 18 to 49 years. Each donor's leukapheresis produced roughly between roughly 0.94 and 9.5 billion PBMCs. Blood TCR repertoires of a handful of healthy adults were deeply sequenced to estimate repertoire size and the extent of clonotype sharing between individuals. Per donor, three plates each were used for CD4 naive and CD4 memory, two for CD8 naive, and one for CD8 memory. To increase sequencing depth and limit assay-specific biases, different laboratories used diverse techniques to prepare libraries and sequence TCR repertoires. What the study reported, not specific to this receptor: Only blood was sampled, and tissue TCR repertoires likely differ from those in blood. Rarefaction of sorted-subset datasets indicated incomplete sequencing despite the large sequencing depth. Based on pairwise subsampling, the degree of clonotype sharing among donors was expected to be affected by sequencing depth. Across four donors, roughly 5.1% of naive CD4, approximately 3.6% of naive CD8, roughly 2.2% of memory CD4, and under 0.45% of memory CD8 clonotypes were shared. Larger estimated clonotype richness was generally found for naive subsets than for memory subsets. Higher generation probabilities were observed for clonotypes shared by all four sorted-subset donors than for non-shared clonotypes. Because the study included a small number of donors, the genetic and exposure-history diversity represented was limited.

Healthy HIV-negative adults with no recently reported acute infections or vaccinations were included as donors. Every donor was a Caucasian adult residing in Nashville, Tennessee, USA. Magnetic negative selection was used to enrich CD4+ T cells, after which naive cells were positively selected on CD45RA and the negative fraction became the memory subset. Blood was obtained by leukapheresis, after which PBMCs were separated by Ficoll-Histopaque density gradient centrifugation and cryopreserved in liquid nitrogen vapor phase. Analytical flow cytometry was used to check the purity and quantity of every magnetically sorted T cell population. Each sorted fraction had its genomic DNA isolated and then quantified by UV absorbance on a Nanodrop 2000c. Using the deep immunoSEQ assay, TCR CDR3 regions were amplified from genomic DNA by multiplex PCR. Genomic DNA extracted from each cell subset was distributed evenly over all wells of several immunoSEQ 96-well plates, and each plate served as one replicate. For sorted subsets, approximately 210 ng genomic DNA, equal to approximately 30,000 T cell genomes, was loaded into each replicate PCR. Purified libraries were measured with a Qubit 3.0 fluorometer, size-checked on a Bioanalyzer 2100, and measured again with the KAPA Library Quantification kit. Every immunoSEQ 96-well plate was sequenced on a separate single-read 150-cycle Illumina NextSeq 550 flow cell. The paper's data handling went like this. The immunoSEQ output contained only junctional sequences without quality scores, so filtering could not match that applied to full-length reads. To assign V/J genes and CDR3, sequences were annotated against IMGT germline references using PyIR, a Python wrapper for IgBLAST v1.9. Reads were filtered out if the reads had weak V/J assignments (E-value above 1e-6), no CDR3, stop codons, out-of-frame junctions, or ambiguous translated residues. V3J clonotypes were defined as sequences sharing the same inferred V gene, J gene, and CDR3 amino acid sequence. The percentage overlap between two repertoires was calculated by dividing the number of shared unique clonotypes by the size of the smaller repertoire. RTK rarefaction, the Chao1 estimator, and Recon v2.1 estimates of unobserved clonotypes were used to assess repertoire richness. Generation probabilities for all TCRbeta clonotypes obtained by the gDNA method from several donors were computed using OLGA. Imported from immuneACCESS, the table was reduced by TCRdb to in-frame sequences with V and J called. These copies leave out some clones; in studies compared against another copy, an unresolved V gene accounts for under half, and the cause of the remainder is not known. V and J calls and clone size are given by that table; D and trimming were obtained from the DNA. This sample is represented by some 1,600,000 clones; approximately 98% of them were singletons. The ten largest clonotypes hold approximately 0.44% of the sample.

As encoded in the germline V gene (reference sequence), CDR1 is DFQATT while CDR2 is SNEGSKA. The CDR3, from cysteine to phenylalanine, totals 11 residues. Only the CDR3 DNA stays, 33 bases, in frame from base 1. V loses 6 bases of germline sequence and J loses 5 bases, and the interval between the two ends is 10 bases. Sequencing was performed on naive CD4+ T cells sorted from blood. The cell subset or site label on this specimen signifies: CD45RA+ positively selected. The rearranged segments are TRBV20-1 and TRBJ1-1; the D gene is possibly TRBD1, with 5 bases matching. The sequence was collected from a man aged 30 to 39 in good health. The sequence in DNA is TGCAGTGCGGGGGGTCGGACTGAAGCTTTCTTT. This is translated as CSAGGRTEAFF.